This T cell receptor beta chain comes out of a study of T cells after yellow fever vaccination. Study background: With SMART-Seq v4 Ultra Low Input, the fractions containing low cell numbers were prepared. Overall study findings and caveats: Clonotype sharing between CD4 and CD8 compartments was small. Repertoires sorted by FACS could include abundant clonotypes that are contaminants from the bulk population. The secondary response peaked faster, at day 5 versus 15, but was weaker.

This clonotype was observed a handful of times. Its antigen is not identified. The length of the CDR3 is 15 residues. V was pared by 3 bases and J by 4 bases, with 15 bases between. Using its own MiXCR run on the 5' RACE reads, TCRdb lists one record per CDR3 protein. The sample yields hundreds of thousands of distinct CDR3 sequences, 15% to 20% seen once. The specimen was PBMCs, collected 15 days after the yellow fever booster vaccination. The source of this sequence is a man younger than 45 who received the YFV17D yellow fever vaccine. The chain joins TRBV12-3 or TRBV12-4 to TRBJ2-5; D call uncertain. CDR3 region: CASSLLLGSVETQYF. DNA for the CDR3: TGTGCCAGCAGTTTGTTGCTAGGTAGTGTAGAGACCCAGTACTTC.